A selection of T cell receptor beta chains follows, all from one sample in a study of CD8 T cells in ankylosing spondylitis. MiXCR was run by TCRdb on the 5' RACE reads, yielding one entry per CDR3 protein. The data show fewer than 250,000 distinct CDR3 sequences, roughly a tenth seen once. What was sequenced was blood, either unsorted or a sorted T cell fraction (not recorded which). The receptors shown here come from a male donor with ankylosing spondylitis or in good health (not recorded which). Each CDR3 is given with its conserved first and last residue. A D gene is named only where the DNA matches it firmly. A clone size is listed for some rows: how often the clone was seen (once, few, many), or a class if it is expanded.

d_gene | j_gene | abundance | v_gene | CDR3nt | CDR3aa
NA | TRBJ2-5 | NA | TRBV21-1 | TGTGCCATCAGCCTTGGACCACAAGAGACCCAGTACTTC | CAISLGPQETQYF
NA | TRBJ1-5 | NA | TRBV30 | TGTGCCTGGAGCTTGAAAGGGAGTGGTGGGAATCAGCCCCAGCATTTT | CAWSLKGSGGNQPQHF
TRBD2 | TRBJ2-7 | many | TRBV3-1 | TGTGCCAGCAGCCAAACCGGGAGGGAGGTCGAGCAGTACTTC | CASSQTGREVEQYF
NA | TRBJ2-7 | NA | TRBV5-1 | TGCGCCAGCGGAGAGGGGACTTACTCCTACGAGCAGTACTTC | CASGEGTYSYEQYF
TRBD1 | TRBJ1-2 | many | TRBV6-6 | TGTGCCACCGCAGACAGGGAAGACTATGGCTACACCTTC | CATADREDYGYTF
NA | TRBJ2-1 | few | TRBV7-9 | TGTGCCAGCAGCCTTTCGACTAGCTACAATGAGCAGTTCTTC | CASSLSTSYNEQFF
NA | TRBJ2-7 | many | TRBV27 | TGTGCCAGCAGTTTGAGGTTTCTATCCTACGAGCAGTACTTC | CASSLRFLSYEQYF
NA | TRBJ2-1 | many | TRBV12-3/TRBV12-4 | TGTGCCAGCAGTCGCCGAAATGAGCAGTTCTTC | CASSRRNEQFF
TRBD2 | TRBJ2-3 | many | TRBV5-1 | TGCGCCAGCAGCTTGGGGACTAGCGGGACAGATACGCAGTATTTT | CASSLGTSGTDTQYF
TRBD1 | TRBJ2-4 | many | TRBV12-5 | TGTGCTAGTGGTTTGGGGGGGACAGTACCAAACATTCAGTACTTC | CASGLGGTVPNIQYF
NA | TRBJ1-3 | many | TRBV28 | TGTGCCAGCAGTTTATTGGGCAGGTCAGCCTCTGGAAACACCATATATTTT | CASSLLGRSASGNTIYF
NA | TRBJ2-3 | few | TRBV7-9 | TGTGCCAGCAGCTCCTTTGGGGGAGTTAGCACAGATACGCAGTATTTT | CASSSFGGVSTDTQYF
TRBD1 | TRBJ1-1 | few | TRBV7-2 | TGTGCCAGCAGCTCCGGGGGACAGGGGAACACTGAAGCTTTCTTT | CASSSGGQGNTEAFF
NA | TRBJ2-3 | few | TRBV18 | TGTGCCAGCTCACTGATGGGTGGAGATACGCAGTATTTT | CASSLMGGDTQYF
NA | TRBJ1-4 | few | TRBV5-8 | TGTGCCGGCGGGCGGAGGACGGACCCTAATGAAAAACTGTTTTTT | CAGGRRTDPNEKLFF
NA | TRBJ2-2 | many | TRBV5-1 | TGCGCCAGCAGCTTGTTCGGGGCCAACACCGGGGAGCTGTTTTTT | CASSLFGANTGELFF
NA | TRBJ2-2 | few | TRBV10-1 | TGCGCCAGCAGTGAGTCGGACGGTAACACCGGGGAGCTGTTTTTT | CASSESDGNTGELFF
NA | TRBJ1-3 | few | TRBV12-3/TRBV12-4 | TGTGCCAGCAGTTTGGGTGTTGGAAACACCATATATTTT | CASSLGVGNTIYF
TRBD1 | TRBJ1-2 | many | TRBV6-6 | TGTGCCAGCAGTTACATGGAGGGGGCTGATGGCTACACCTTC | CASSYMEGADGYTF
TRBD2 | TRBJ2-7 | many | TRBV6-1 | TGTGCCAGCAGTGCCAGCATTAGCGGGGGAAGGGGAGTCAACGAGCAGTACTTC | CASSASISGGRGVNEQYF
NA | TRBJ1-2 | many | TRBV12-3/TRBV12-4 | TGTGCCAGCACGCGGGGGGCCCGCTATGGCTACACCTTC | CASTRGARYGYTF
NA | TRBJ2-1 | many | TRBV27 | TGTGCCAGCAGTTTATCCCAGGGACATCGAGGGTTCTTC | CASSLSQGHRGFF
NA | TRBJ2-3 | few | TRBV10-2 | TGCGCCAGCAGTGATAGGCTAGCAGGCACAGATACGCAGTATTTT | CASSDRLAGTDTQYF
NA | TRBJ1-6 | many | TRBV7-2 | TGTGCCAGCAGCGCCCCTCCCTACGGAGGTTCACCCCTCCACTTT | CASSAPPYGGSPLHF
NA | TRBJ1-2 | many | TRBV15 | TGTGCCACCAGCAGAGATAGGACAAGTTATGGCTACACCTTC | CATSRDRTSYGYTF
NA | TRBJ1-4 | NA | TRBV7-1 | TGTGCCAGCAGCTCCTGGAGCGATGAAAAACTGTTTTTT | CASSSWSDEKLFF
TRBD1 | TRBJ1-4 | few | TRBV30 | TGTGCCTGTCTTGACAGGGCATTTAATGAAAAACTGTTTTTT | CACLDRAFNEKLFF
TRBD2 | TRBJ2-1 | many | TRBV12-3/TRBV12-4 | TGTGCCAGCAGTTTAGTGGGACTAGCGGACACCTACAATGAGCAGTTCTTC | CASSLVGLADTYNEQFF
NA | TRBJ1-1 | NA | TRBV30 | TGTGCCTGGAGTGTGGGGGGACTGAACACTGAAGCTTTCTTT | CAWSVGGLNTEAFF
NA | TRBJ2-3 | many | TRBV7-9 | TGTGCCAGTCGGACCAGCACAGATACGCAGTATTTT | CASRTSTDTQYF
NA | TRBJ1-1 | many | TRBV4-2 | TGTGCCAGCAGCCAAGGGATGTTGAACACTGAAGCTTTCTTT | CASSQGMLNTEAFF
NA | TRBJ1-1 | NA | TRBV5-1 | TGCGCCAGCAGCTTGAAGACACAAGGCACTGAAGCTTTCTTT | CASSLKTQGTEAFF
NA | TRBJ2-4 | many | TRBV27 | TGTGCCAGCAGTCCCCAGGGTACCAAAAACATTCAGTACTTC | CASSPQGTKNIQYF
NA | TRBJ1-6 | many | TRBV9 | TGTGCCAGCAGCCCCACAGGGACTAATTCACCCCTCCACTTT | CASSPTGTNSPLHF
NA | TRBJ2-3 | many | TRBV4-1 | TGCGCCAGCAGCCAGGGGGGCGATGATACGCAGTATTTT | CASSQGGDDTQYF
NA | TRBJ1-5 | many | TRBV19 | TGTGCTGGGGGTCAGCCCCAGCATTTT | CAGGQPQHF
NA | TRBJ1-2 | few | TRBV7-9 | TGTGCCAGCAGCTTAGAGGCGGAGAACTATGGCTACACCTTC | CASSLEAENYGYTF
NA | TRBJ2-5 | many | TRBV28 | TGTGCCAGCAGTCCCTTAGCGGCGTACCAAGAGACCCAGTACTTC | CASSPLAAYQETQYF
NA | TRBJ2-7 | many | TRBV5-1 | TGCGCCAGCAGCTTGGAGACCCCGTACGAGCAGTACTTC | CASSLETPYEQYF
TRBD1 | TRBJ1-4 | many | TRBV12-3/TRBV12-4 | TGTGCCAGCAGTTTAGGGACAGGGGAGGTTTATGGTAATGAAAAACTGTTTTTT | CASSLGTGEVYGNEKLFF